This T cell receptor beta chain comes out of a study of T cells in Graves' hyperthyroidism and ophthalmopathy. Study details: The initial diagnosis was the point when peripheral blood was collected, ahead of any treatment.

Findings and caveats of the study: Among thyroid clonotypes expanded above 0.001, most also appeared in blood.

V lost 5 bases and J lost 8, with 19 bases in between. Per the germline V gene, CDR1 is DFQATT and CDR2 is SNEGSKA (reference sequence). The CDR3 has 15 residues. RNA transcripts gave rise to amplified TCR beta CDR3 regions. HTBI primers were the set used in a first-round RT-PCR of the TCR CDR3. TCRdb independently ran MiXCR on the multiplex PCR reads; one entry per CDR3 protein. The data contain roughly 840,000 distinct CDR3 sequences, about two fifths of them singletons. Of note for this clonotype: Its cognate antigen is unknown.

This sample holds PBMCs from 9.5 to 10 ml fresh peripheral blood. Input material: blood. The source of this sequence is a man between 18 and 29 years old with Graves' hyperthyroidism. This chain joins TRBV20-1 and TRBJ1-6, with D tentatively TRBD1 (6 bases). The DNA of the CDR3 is TGCAGTGCTTCCCGCGGGGGGGCCGAGTATTCACCCCTCCACTTT. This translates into CSASRGGAEYSPLHF.